The clone carrying this TCR beta chain was seen a handful of times. Its antigen is as yet unknown. The germline V gene encodes CDR1 SGHRS and CDR2 YFSETQ. The ends were cut back, 0 bases at V and 4 bases at J, with 11 bases in the middle. There are 14 residues in the CDR3. Researchers sorted naive CD8 T cells as cells that were CD8+CD4-CCR7+CD45RA+. TCRdb used MiXCR to reprocess the PCR reads, holding one entry per CDR3 protein. The sample yields approximately 670,000 distinct CDR3 sequences, about 20% seen once. The data are from a study of molecular identifiers for immune sequencing clone quantification. As for the study in general: Replicates involved a five-way split of RNA from roughly 21,000 or 96,000 naive CD8 cells, with sequencing of four.

Findings and limits, study-wide: The study found clones above 20 RNA copies held over 97% of effector molecules and under 1% in naive cells.

This TCR came from a human donor in good health. Some libraries in this study had Jurkat cell RNA spiked in. What was sequenced was naive CD8+ T cells from blood, with Jurkat cell RNA spiked in. Subset described: FACS-sorted CD8+CD4-CCR7+CD45RA+ naive T cells. The chain combines TRBV5-1 with TRBJ2-7, with D perhaps being TRBD1 or TRBD2 (6 bases each). The CDR3 bases are TGCGCCAGCAGCTTGGACAGGGACTCTTACGAGCAGTACTTC. This gives the protein CASSLDRDSYEQYF.